Reported below is one TCR beta chain. This sample was included in a study of radiotherapy plus CTLA-4 blockade in lung cancer. The germline V gene encodes CDR1 MNHEY and CDR2 SVGAGI. The CDR3 length is 12 residues. V lost 8 bases and J lost 1, with 8 bases in between. Profiled with immunoSEQ multiplex PCR; TCRdb holds only in-frame clones, not every one. This sample carries around 110,000 clones, around 84% of them seen once, and the ten largest clones take approximately 3.5%. The V gene is TRBV6-5, the J gene TRBJ1-1, with no clear D. The sequences come from peripheral blood, collected from a patient treated with radiotherapy plus ipilimumab. The sequence was collected from a human donor with non-small cell lung cancer that progressed on radiotherapy plus ipilimumab. Some clones in this sample may be carry-over from other donors' samples. CDR3 protein: CASRGRNTEAFF. For the CDR3, the DNA is TGTGCCAGCCGTGGCAGGAACACTGAAGCTTTCTTT.